The 24 T cell receptor beta chains in this list originate from one sample, sequenced in a study of tumor and adjacent non-tumor tissue in lung cancer. The library came from three nested PCR rounds adapted from ARM-PCR protocols. TCRdb re-derived calls from the multiplex PCR reads in MiXCR, one entry per CDR3 protein. Among 220,000 or so distinct CDR3 sequences listed, 71% were seen once. This sample's RNA came from whole unsorted tissue. Material: lung tumor tissue. The receptors come from a man aged 55 to 70 with non-small cell lung cancer.

Remarks on this clonotype: Compared with germline, one end of the junction differs, possibly owing to a read error. The rearrangement uses TRBV4-3 and TRBJ2-3; 7 positions match TRBD2. This CDR3 region has 17 residues. CDR1 and CDR2 (germline): LGHNA, YSLEER. CDR3 in amino acids: CASSLLTSPTLTDTQYF. CDR3 sequence (DNA): TGCGCGAGCAGCCTCCTGACTAGCCCCACTCTCACAGATACGCAGTATTTT.

Notes on this clonotype: The CDR3 carries no conserved terminal phenylalanine or tryptophan, so it likely arises from a read error. V is TRBV6-1 and J is TRBJ2-1; D is unclear. Trimming took off 1 base at V and 10 bases at J, with 8 bases between the two ends. This CDR3 spans 12 amino acids. CDR1 is MNHNS and CDR2 is SASEGT in the germline V gene. The CDR3 coding sequence is TGTGCCAGCAGTGAAGGGGTGTGGGAGCAGTTCATC. Encoded protein: CASSEGVWEQFI.

This clonotype came up once. The chain links TRBV4-2 to TRBJ1-1; tentative D call: TRBD1 (6 bases). The CDR3 length is 13 residues. V gave up 4 bases and J gave up 10 bases, with 16 bases separating them. Germline CDR1 and CDR2: LGHNA and YNFKEQ. The CDR3 loop reads CASSPDRGTRAFF. The DNA of the CDR3 is TGTGCCAGCAGCCCCGATAGGGGGACTCGAGCTTTCTTT.

In regard to this clonotype: A much larger clone sits a single nucleotide away, making a read error possible. In this CDR3 the conserved last residue, phenylalanine or tryptophan, is missing, so a read error is likely. The chain combines TRBV29-1 with TRBJ1-1; the D gene is possibly TRBD1 (5 bases). Looked up from germline, CDR1 is SQVTM and CDR2 is ANQGSEA. The CDR3 totals 12 residues. V lost 6 bases, J lost 2 bases, and 10 bases lay in between. CDR3 sequence (DNA): TGCAGCGTCCGGGACGGTAACACTGAAGCTTTCTAT. This gives the protein CSVRDGNTEAFY.

A note on this clonotype: The junction departs from the called germline gene at one end, perhaps through a read error. V gene TRBV4-3 combines with J gene TRBJ1-5; D is ambiguous. Germline CDR1 and CDR2: LGHNA and YSLEER. This CDR3 has 14 residues. CDR3 in amino acids: CASSQDPSSQPQHF. The CDR3 nucleotides read TGCGCCAGCAGCCAAGATCCCAGCAGTCAGCCCCAGCATTTT.

In its sample, this clonotype was seen a few times. The CDR3 coding sequence is TGTGCCAGCAGTTACAGGGGGCGCATCAATGAGCAGTTCTTC. Translation gives CASSYRGRINEQFF. J is TRBJ2-1 and V is TRBV27; 9 positions agree with TRBD1. The V segment lost 4 bases and the J segment 6 bases; nucleotides outside the gene matches: 4. There are 14 residues in the CDR3. The germline V gene encodes CDR1 MNHEY and CDR2 SMNVEV (reference sequence).

This clonotype was counted once. This may stem from a read error, because a much larger clone lies one nucleotide away. The conserved closing phenylalanine or tryptophan is absent in this CDR3, likely reflecting a read error. The V gene is TRBV12-3 or TRBV12-4, the J gene TRBJ1-6; D unclear. V was trimmed by 3 bases and J by 10 bases, leaving 7 bases between them. The CDR3 is 12 amino acids. The CDR3 spells CASSFAYSPLHL. CDR3 sequence (DNA): TGTGCCAGCAGTTTTGCCTACTCACCCCTCCACCTT.

Remarks on this clonotype: Given the absence of the conserved phenylalanine or tryptophan at the CDR3 end, a read error is likely. CDR3 amino acids: CASSYKIGNLEETQYI. CDR3 DNA: TGTGCCAGCAGTTACAAAATCGGTAATCTGGAGGAGACCCAGTACATC. The chain links TRBV6-2 or TRBV6-3 to TRBJ2-5; D not certain. CDR3 length: 16 residues. Germline V CDR1 and CDR2: MNHEY, SVGEGT. V gave up 2 bases and J gave up 5 bases, with 18 bases separating them.

Concerning this clonotype: Compared with germline, one end of the junction differs, possibly owing to a read error. CDR3 protein: CTSSLGAGDSENQYF. CDR3 in DNA: TGTACCAGCAGCTTAGGAGCGGGAGACTCAGAAAATCAGTATTTT. The V call is TRBV11-3, the J call TRBJ2-3, with TRBD2 matching over 8 bases. Germline lookup yields CDR1 SGHNT and CDR2 YENEEA. The CDR3 runs 15 residues. The full variable domain, in which reference TRBV11-3 and TRBJ2-3 provide the parts outside the CDR3, is EAGVVQSPRYKIIEKKQPVAFWCNPISGHNTLYWYLQNLGQGPELLIRYENEEAVDDSQLPKDRFSAERLKGVDSTLKIQPAELGDSAVYLCTSSLGAGDSENQYFGPGTRLTVL.

The CDR3 DNA reads TGCGCCAGGCCGCCACTAGCGGACGATCGCGCAAATACGCAGTATTTT. Its translation: CARPPLADDRANTQYF. The chain joins TRBV5-1 to TRBJ2-3; 8 bases are shared with TRBD2. CDR3 length equals 16 residues. Losses at the gene ends were 8 bases for V and 7 bases for J; bases not matched to a gene: 18. Germline CDR1 and CDR2: SGHRS and YFSETQ.

This clonotype was counted only a few times. This sequence joins TRBV5-6 and TRBJ2-2; 9 bases line up with TRBD2. CDR1 and CDR2 (germline): SGHDT, YYEEEE. The V and J ends lost 0 bases and 3 bases, in that order; junction bases with no gene match: 3. This CDR3 spans 16 amino acids. Here the CDR3 reads CASSLGGGAHTGELFF. The DNA of the CDR3 is TGTGCCAGCAGCTTGGGCGGGGGGGCCCACACCGGGGAGCTGTTTTTT.

On this clonotype itself: Because it lacks the conserved phenylalanine or tryptophan at the end, this CDR3 is likely a read error. This chain joins TRBV29-1 and TRBJ2-5; D not certain. The CDR3 spans 12 residues. Germline V CDR1 and CDR2: SQVTM, ANQGSEA. The ends were cut back, 6 bases at V and 7 bases at J, with 15 bases in the middle. CDR3 amino acids: CSVAAFVGTQYI. The CDR3 DNA is TGCAGCGTCGCCGCCTTTGTTGGGACCCAGTACATC.

As for this clonotype: A much larger clonotype is one base distant, so this may be a read error. The J gene is TRBJ1-5, the V gene TRBV12-5, with no clear D. CDR3 length: 13 amino acids. The germline V gene has CDR1 LGHNT and CDR2 FRNRAP. The CDR3 DNA sequence: TGTGCTAGTGGTTTGGAAATCTATCAGCCCCAGGATTTT. Amino acid sequence: CASGLEIYQPQDF.

Comments on this clonotype: Compared with germline, one end of the junction differs, possibly owing to a read error. V is TRBV11-2 and J is TRBJ2-7, with D unclear. The CDR3 extends over 15 amino acids. Germline loops: CDR1 SGHAT, CDR2 FQNNGV. CDR3 sequence: CANSSAPGLAYEQYF. CDR3 nucleotides: TGTGCCAACAGCTCGGCCCCCGGGCTCGCCTATGAGCAATACTTC.

The J gene is TRBJ2-1, the V gene TRBV6-5; D gene uncertain. The CDR3 contains 13 residues. Trimming took off 6 bases at V and 13 bases at J, with 19 bases between the two ends. CDR1 and CDR2 (germline): MNHEY, SVGAGI. The CDR3 region is CASRVGLYNDQFF. The DNA for the CDR3 is TGTGCCAGCAGGGTCGGGCTCTACAACGACCAGTTCTTC.

Details on this clonotype: A much larger clone is a single base away; this may be a read error. The genes are TRBV5-6 and TRBJ2-3; 11 bases match TRBD2. The V and J ends lost 4 bases and 5 bases, in that order; junction bases with no gene match: 6. CDR1 and CDR2 (germline): SGHDT, YYEEEE. The CDR3 totals 15 residues. The CDR3 DNA follows: TGTGCCAGCAGCCAGCTAGCGGGAGGCATAGATACGCAGTATTTT. It is translated as CASSQLAGGIDTQYF.

The chain uses TRBV5-1 and TRBJ2-1; 11 bases fit TRBD2. Germline CDR1 and CDR2: SGHRS and YFSETQ. J was trimmed by 8 bases and V by 4 bases; bases with no gene match: 5. This CDR3 has 14 amino acids. CDR3 bases: TGCGCCAGCAGCCTAGCGGGAGGATTCGATGAGCAGTTCTTC. Translation gives CASSLAGGFDEQFF.

This chain links TRBV5-1 with TRBJ2-7; D gene unclear. Germline V gene lookup returns CDR1 SGHRS and CDR2 YFSETQ. This CDR3 region has 14 residues. The ends were cut back, 3 bases at V and 1 base at J, with 11 bases in the middle. CDR3 residues: CASSSAADSYEQYF. The CDR3 DNA reads as TGCGCCAGCAGCTCGGCGGCAGATTCCTACGAGCAGTACTTC.

The V gene is TRBV29-1, the J gene TRBJ2-2; a possible D gene is TRBD2 (7 bases). Germline CDR1 SQVTM, CDR2 ANQGSEA. The CDR3 covers 15 residues. Trimming removed 4 bases at V and 7 bases at J, with 19 bases between. The CDR3 spells CSVAQRGTGGGELFF. CDR3 DNA: TGCAGCGTTGCCCAGAGGGGGACGGGAGGCGGGGAGCTGTTTTTT.

On this clonotype: An end of the junction does not agree with germline; a read error may underlie this. This chain joins TRBV6-1 and TRBJ1-2; the D is unclear. The length of the CDR3 is 16 residues. Per the germline V gene, CDR1 is MNHNS and CDR2 is SASEGT. CDR3 DNA: TGTGCCAGTAGTGCTTTGATAGGGATAGATGTCTATGCCTACACCTTC. Translation: CASSALIGIDVYAYTF.

Note on this clonotype: This is likely a read error, given that the CDR3 carries no conserved phenylalanine or tryptophan at its end. This chain joins TRBV12-3 or TRBV12-4 and TRBJ2-7; 8 bases are a match to TRBD1. V lost 5 bases, J lost 3 bases, and 6 bases stayed unmatched. The CDR3 is 14 amino acids. The CDR3 nucleotides read TGTGCCAGCAGTCCAACAGGGGGGATCTACGAGCAGTACATC. This sequence encodes CASSPTGGIYEQYI.

This clonotype appeared a single time. Just one base apart from a much larger clone, this may be a read error. This chain links TRBV6-1 with TRBJ1-2; the D gene is possibly TRBD1 (5 bases). Per germline, CDR1 MNHNS and CDR2 SASEGT. The CDR3 is 14 residues long. The CDR3 DNA follows: TGTACCAGCAGCCAGGTGGGGGGTTCGGTTGGCTACACCTTC. Translation gives CTSSQVGGSVGYTF.

This clonotype was detected a few times. The CDR3 DNA reads TGCAGTGCTAGCCTCCCGGGGGGAGGGAATGAGCAGTTCTTC. Translating gives CSASLPGGGNEQFF. The chain carries TRBV20-1 and TRBJ2-1; TRBD2 matches at 7 bases. The CDR3 sequence is 14 residues long. The germline CDR1 and CDR2 sequences are DFQATT and SNEGSKA (reference sequence). Unmatched junction bases numbered 9, after V lost 3 bases and J lost 7 bases.

V is TRBV11-3 and J is TRBJ2-7, with D tentatively TRBD1 (5 bases). Looked up from germline, CDR1 is SGHNT and CDR2 is YENEEA. The CDR3 consists of 14 residues. Trimming took off 5 bases at V and 2 bases at J, with 13 bases between the two ends. The CDR3 coding sequence is TGTGCCAGCAGCCCAAGGGGCGAGACCTACGAGCAGTACTTC. Translation gives CASSPRGETYEQYF.